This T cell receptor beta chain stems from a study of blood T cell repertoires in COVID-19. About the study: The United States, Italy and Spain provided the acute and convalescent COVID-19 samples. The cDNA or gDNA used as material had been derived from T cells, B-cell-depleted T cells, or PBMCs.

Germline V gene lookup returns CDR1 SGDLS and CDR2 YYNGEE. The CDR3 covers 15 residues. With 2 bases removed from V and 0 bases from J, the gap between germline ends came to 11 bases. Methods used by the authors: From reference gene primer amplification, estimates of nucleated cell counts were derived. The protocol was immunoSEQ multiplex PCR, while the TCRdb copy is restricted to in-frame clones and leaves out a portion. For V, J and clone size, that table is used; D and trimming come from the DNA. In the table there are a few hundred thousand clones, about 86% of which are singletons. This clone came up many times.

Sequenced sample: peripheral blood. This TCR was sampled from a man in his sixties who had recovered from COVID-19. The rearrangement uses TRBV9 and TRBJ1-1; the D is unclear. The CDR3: CASSVAGKLNTEAFF. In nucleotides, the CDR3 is TGTGCCAGCAGCGTGGCCGGGAAATTGAACACTGAAGCTTTCTTT.